The clone carrying this T cell receptor beta chain was seen a single time. The CDR3 runs to 12 residues. The V gene lost 5 bases and the J gene lost 4 bases, with 9 bases spanning the gap. The data were obtained in a study of blood T cell repertoires in COVID-19. Study-wide context: Acute and convalescent COVID-19 samples came from the United States, Italy and Spain. T cells, B-cell-depleted T cells, or PBMCs provided the cDNA or gDNA that served as material.

Profiled with immunoSEQ multiplex PCR; TCRdb holds only in-frame clones, not every one. The sample shows about 150,000 clones, roughly four fifths of them seen only once. Two negative PCRs, clearance, or symptom resolution were required of recovered Cohort 3 donors. Sample: PBMCs or T cells enriched from blood (not recorded which). This receptor was obtained from a man in his fifties who had recovered from COVID-19. The chain recombines TRBV12-3 or TRBV12-4 with TRBJ2-7; D might be TRBD2 (6 bases). The chain's CDR3 is CASSTREYEQYF. DNA of the CDR3: TGTGCCAGCAGTACCCGGGAGTACGAGCAGTACTTC.